The 28 T cell receptor beta chains in this list originate from one sample, sequenced in a study of T cell repertoires in cytomegalovirus infection. Each CDR3 protein is one row after TCRdb ran MiXCR on the reads. The table shows approximately 750,000 distinct CDR3 sequences, with roughly 35% occurring only once. What was sequenced was PBMCs. The receptors come from a human donor in good health (CMV status not recorded). Some clones in this sample may be carry-over from other donors' samples.

V is TRBV5-6 and J is TRBJ2-3, with 8 nucleotides matching TRBD1. CDR1 and CDR2 (germline): SGHDT, YYEEEE. CDR3 length: 17 amino acids. The junction had 18 bases not matched to a gene; V was cut back by 4 bases and J by 8 bases. The CDR3: CASSHLSGTGNKATQYF. The CDR3 region has the DNA TGTGCCAGCAGCCATTTATCCGGGACAGGTAATAAGGCTACGCAGTATTTT.

This clonotype was counted between two and nine times. The chain carries TRBV7-8 and TRBJ2-7, with TRBD2 as a possible D gene (7 bases). The V end was cut by 0 bases, the J end by 2 bases, with 14 bases between. Germline V gene lookup returns CDR1 SGHVS and CDR2 FQNEAQ. This CDR3 has 16 amino acids. CDR3 DNA sequence: TGTGCCAGCAGCTTAGCGGATCGGGGGGCGCCCTACGAGCAGTACTTC. It is translated as CASSLADRGAPYEQYF.

The chain joins TRBV19 to TRBJ1-1; 8 bases map to TRBD1. The germline V gene encodes CDR1 LNHDA and CDR2 SQIVND (reference sequence). Germline trimming cut 8 bases from V and 5 bases from J; bases unmatched to any gene: 7. This CDR3 is 13 amino acids long. This chain's CDR3 is CASRTRQGTEAFF. The CDR3 bases are TGTGCCAGTCGAACGCGACAGGGGACTGAAGCTTTCTTT.

The CDR3: CASSYPGRTQPQHF. CDR3 nucleotides: TGTGCCAGCAGCTACCCCGGCCGAACTCAGCCCCAGCATTTT. The chain has TRBV7-9 and TRBJ1-5; D call uncertain. The CDR3 is made up of 14 amino acids. Looked up from germline, CDR1 is SEHNR and CDR2 is FQNEAQ (reference sequence). V lost 4 bases to trimming and J lost 6 bases, with 13 bases between them. The full variable domain, with the rest looked up from reference TRBV7-9 and TRBJ1-5, is DTGVSQNPRHKITKRGQNVTFRCDPISEHNRLYWYRQTLGQGPEFLTYFQNEAQLEKSRLLSDRFSAERPKGSFSTLEIQRTEQGDSAMYLCASSYPGRTQPQHFGDGTRLSIL.

The chain has TRBV7-6 and TRBJ2-7; maybe TRBD2 (5 bases). The CDR3 has 14 residues. The germline V gene encodes CDR1 SGHVS and CDR2 FNYEAQ. Trimming removed 5 bases from V and 7 bases from J, with 18 bases in between. This CDR3 is CASSLPAGRGEQYF. CDR3 sequence (DNA): TGTGCCAGCAGCCTCCCGGCAGGTCGGGGAGAGCAGTACTTC. The full variable domain, completed using reference TRBV7-6 and TRBJ2-7, is GAGVSQSPRYKVTKRGQDVALRCDPISGHVSLYWYRQALGQGPEFLTYFNYEAQQDKSGLPNDRFSAERPEGSISTLTIQRTEQRDSAMYRCASSLPAGRGEQYFGPGTRLTVT.

Points on this clonotype: Because the CDR3 is missing its conserved closing phenylalanine or tryptophan, this is likely a read error. The genes are TRBV19 and TRBJ2-7; tentative D call: TRBD1 (5 bases). V was cut by 5 bases and J by 3 bases, with 8 bases left in between. Germline-derived CDR1 and CDR2 are LNHDA and SQIVND (reference sequence). The CDR3 sequence is 12 residues long. CDR3 sequence reads: CASSDRYYEQYL. The CDR3 DNA follows: TGTGCCAGTAGTGACAGATACTACGAGCAGTACTTA.

The J gene is TRBJ2-1, the V gene TRBV20-1, with a possible D match to TRBD2 (6 bases). The V gene lost 4 bases and the J gene lost 6 bases, with 19 bases spanning the gap. CDR1 DFQATT and CDR2 SNEGSKA come from the germline V gene (reference sequence). There are 15 residues in the CDR3. The chain's CDR3 is CSATSNGEGGNEQFF. CDR3 DNA: TGCAGTGCTACCTCTAACGGAGAGGGAGGCAATGAGCAGTTCTTC.

This clonotype occurred a few times. The rearrangement uses TRBV30 and TRBJ1-2; D is perhaps TRBD1 (6 bases). The CDR3 extends over 17 amino acids. V was pared by 0 bases and J by 3 bases, with 20 bases between. Per germline, CDR1 GTSNPN and CDR2 SVGIG (reference sequence). CDR3 DNA sequence: TGTGCCTGGAGTGTACCCATAAACAGGGCGATCGACTATGGCTACACCTTC. This codes for CAWSVPINRAIDYGYTF. The full variable domain, completed using reference TRBV30 and TRBJ1-2, is SQTIHQWPATLVQPVGSPLSLECTVEGTSNPNLYWYRQAAGRGLQLLFYSVGIGQISSEVPQNLSASRPQDRQFILSSKKLLLSDSGFYLCAWSVPINRAIDYGYTFGSGTRLTVV.

The chain employs TRBV7-6 and TRBJ2-3, with unresolved D. The CDR3 is 12 residues long. The V end was cut by 5 bases, the J end by 10 bases, with 13 bases between. Per the germline V gene, CDR1 is SGHVS and CDR2 is FNYEAQ. For the CDR3, the DNA is TGTGCCAGCAGCCTACCCCCGGCGGCGCAGTATTTT. It yields the protein CASSLPPAAQYF. Based on the CDR3 plus reference TRBV7-6 and TRBJ2-3, the full variable domain is GAGVSQSPRYKVTKRGQDVALRCDPISGHVSLYWYRQALGQGPEFLTYFNYEAQQDKSGLPNDRFSAERPEGSISTLTIQRTEQRDSAMYRCASSLPPAAQYFGPGTRLTVL.

The rearrangement uses TRBV5-1 and TRBJ2-5, with 8 bases aligning to TRBD2. Unmatched junction bases numbered 13, after V lost 7 bases and J lost 5 bases. From germline, CDR1 is SGHRS and CDR2 YFSETQ. The CDR3 extends over 15 amino acids. DNA of the CDR3: TGCGCCAGCGGGCCGGGGGGGCATGTCGCCGAGACCCAGTACTTC. Its translation: CASGPGGHVAETQYF.

The genes are TRBV27 and TRBJ1-5; 10 bases are shared with TRBD1. V lost 2 bases and J lost 6; bases outside the gene matches: 4. Germline CDR1 MNHEY, CDR2 SMNVEV (reference sequence). The CDR3 sequence is 15 residues long. The DNA for the CDR3 is TGTGCCAGCAGTTTACCTGACAGGGGGCCTCAGCCCCAGCATTTT. Residues: CASSLPDRGPQPQHF.

The rearrangement links TRBV19 to TRBJ2-3; D is unresolved. The length of the CDR3 is 14 residues. CDR1 and CDR2 (germline): LNHDA, SQIVND (reference sequence). The germline V and J ends were trimmed by 9 bases and 5 bases, with 18 bases remaining between them. CDR3 region: CASTIMGFGDTQYF. The CDR3 coding sequence is TGTGCCAGCACGATTATGGGGTTCGGAGATACGCAGTATTTT.

CDR3: CASSPGTGSFSDEQFF. The CDR3 nucleotides read TGTGCCAGCAGCCCAGGGACAGGGAGTTTCAGCGATGAGCAGTTCTTC. The chain joins TRBV11-2 to TRBJ2-1; 9 bases agree with TRBD1. Trimming cost V 5 bases and J 8 bases; bases outside gene matches: 13. This CDR3 contains 16 residues. Germline lookup yields CDR1 SGHAT and CDR2 FQNNGV.

About this clonotype itself: This could be a read error, since a much larger clone is one nucleotide away. This chain links TRBV6-6 with TRBJ2-1, with D hard to call. Trimming removed 5 bases at V and 10 bases at J, with 18 bases between. This CDR3 region has 14 residues. The germline gives CDR1 MNHNY, CDR2 SVGAGI (reference sequence). The CDR3 DNA reads as TGTGCCAGCAGTGCCTTGTACAGAGCCGAAGAGCAGTTCTTC. Translating it yields CASSALYRAEEQFF.

The gene calls are TRBV20-1 and TRBJ1-4; 7 bases agree with TRBD1. Losses at the gene ends were 6 bases for V and 2 bases for J; bases not matched to a gene: 6. The CDR3 has 14 residues. The germline CDR1 and CDR2 sequences are DFQATT and SNEGSKA (reference sequence). As DNA, the CDR3 is TGCAGTGCGCAGCCGGGACAGACTAATGAAAAACTGTTTTTT. Protein sequence: CSAQPGQTNEKLFF.

This clonotype was seen a few times. At one boundary the junction diverges from the germline segment, which might be a read error. The chain uses TRBV10-3 and TRBJ1-6; the D is unclear. CDR1 is ENHRY, CDR2 SYGVKD, per germline. The length of the CDR3 is 14 residues. This chain's CDR3 is CAIREAGNNSPLHF. The CDR3 nucleotides are TGTGCCATCCGTGAGGCAGGCAATAATTCACCCCTCCACTTT.

Notes on this clonotype: The conserved phenylalanine or tryptophan normally closing the CDR3 is absent here, so this likely arose from a read error. V usage is TRBV19 and J usage is TRBJ2-7; 10 bases align to TRBD1. Per germline, CDR1 LNHDA and CDR2 SQIVND (reference sequence). CDR3 length equals 15 residues. With V trimmed by 0 bases and J by 2 bases, 1 base remained unmatched. The CDR3 DNA reads TGTGCCAGTAGTATAGACGGGACAGGGGCCTACGAGCAGTACTAC. This translates into CASSIDGTGAYEQYY.

Regarding this clonotype: A read error may produce the germline difference seen at one junction end. The CDR3 sequence is CASSVAGYRERETQYF. Written as DNA, the CDR3 is TGTGCCAGCAGCGTAGCGGGTTACAGGGAGAGGGAGACCCAGTACTTC. The chain links TRBV7-2 to TRBJ2-5, with TRBD2 as a possible D gene (7 bases). Germline values: CDR1 SGHTA, CDR2 FQGNSA. This CDR3 is built from 16 residues.

This clonotype was found a few times. The V gene is TRBV20-1, the J gene TRBJ2-5, with TRBD1 identical over 8 bases. V trimming: 6 bases; J trimming: 4 bases; junction bases outside the gene matches: 7. CDR3 length: 13 residues. Germline V gene data show CDR1 as DFQATT and CDR2 as SNEGSKA (reference sequence). The CDR3 coding sequence is TGCAGTGCAGACAGGGGAACGAGAGAGACCCAGTACTTC. Protein sequence: CSADRGTRETQYF.

This clonotype was seen more than once but under ten times. The chain uses TRBV6-2 or TRBV6-3 and TRBJ2-7; 9 bases are shared with TRBD1. Trimming took 5 bases from V and 3 from J; bases not matched to a gene: 8. CDR1 is MNHEY, CDR2 SVGEGT, per germline. CDR3 length equals 15 residues. The CDR3 protein is CASSRSGQGRYEQYF. CDR3 coding DNA: TGTGCCAGCAGTAGATCCGGACAGGGGCGCTACGAGCAGTACTTC.

The CDR3 sequence is CASSANQNTEAFF. The CDR3, as DNA: TGTGCCAGCAGTGCCAACCAGAACACTGAAGCTTTCTTT. The chain recombines TRBV28 with TRBJ1-1; D unresolved. The germline V gene encodes CDR1 MDHEN and CDR2 SYDVKM. The CDR3 totals 13 residues. V was shortened by 5 bases and J by 1 base, with 8 bases between the two germline ends.

V is TRBV5-4 and J is TRBJ2-5; 13 nucleotides align to TRBD2. This CDR3 has 15 amino acids. With 6 bases clipped from V and 5 bases from J, the junction kept 7 bases outside the gene matches. Germline values: CDR1 SGHNT, CDR2 YYREEE (reference sequence). CDR3: CASKLAGGPVETQYF. CDR3 DNA sequence: TGTGCCAGCAAACTAGCGGGAGGGCCCGTTGAGACCCAGTACTTC.

The CDR3 loop reads CASSFSPGSHSYEQYF. DNA for the CDR3: TGTGCCAGCAGCTTTTCCCCAGGCTCACACTCCTACGAGCAGTACTTC. The chain carries TRBV5-5 and TRBJ2-7; no definite D call. With 2 bases removed from V and 0 bases from J, the gap between germline ends came to 15 bases. CDR3 length: 16 amino acids. From germline, CDR1 is SGHKS and CDR2 YYEKEE (reference sequence). Full variable domain (outside the CDR3, taken from reference TRBV5-5 and TRBJ2-7): DAGVTQSPTHLIKTRGQQVTLRCSPISGHKSVSWYQQVLGQGPQFIFQYYEKEERGRGNFPDRFSARQFPNYSSELNVNALLLGDSALYLCASSFSPGSHSYEQYFGPGTRLTVT.

This clonotype occurred many times. The chain carries TRBV7-2 and TRBJ1-5; D is perhaps TRBD1 (6 bases). The CDR3 consists of 15 residues. The germline V gene has CDR1 SGHTA and CDR2 FQGNSA. V shed 0 bases and J shed 3 bases, with 9 bases lying between them. In DNA, the CDR3 is TGTGCCAGCAGCTTAGCGGACAGACACAATCAGCCCCAGCATTTT. This codes for CASSLADRHNQPQHF.

This chain uses TRBV27 with TRBJ1-3; D gene unclear. Between the trimmed V and J ends, which lost 8 bases and 4 bases, there was a span of 12 bases. The CDR3 loop spans 13 amino acids. The germline V gene encodes CDR1 MNHEY and CDR2 SMNVEV (reference sequence). The CDR3 DNA reads TGTGCCAGCCGCACCGGCTTAGGAAACACCATATATTTT. Protein product: CASRTGLGNTIYF.

This clonotype was observed many times. The chain joins TRBV7-2 to TRBJ2-7; TRBD1 agrees at 7 bases. CDR3 size: 15 residues. Per the germline V gene, CDR1 is SGHTA and CDR2 is FQGNSA. The ends lost 5 bases at V and 7 bases at J; junction bases unmatched: 14. The CDR3 nucleotides are TGTGCCAGCAGCCTCGGGACAGCACGGGTAGGGGAGCAGTACTTC. It encodes CASSLGTARVGEQYF.

CDR3 region: CASSLSFGHPDTQYF. The CDR3 DNA sequence: TGTGCCAGCAGCTTAAGTTTTGGACACCCAGATACGCAGTATTTT. The V call is TRBV7-3, the J call TRBJ2-3, with D possibly being TRBD1 (5 bases). V was clipped by 1 base and J by 4 bases, with 12 bases between them. Germline assignment: CDR1 SGHTA and CDR2 FQGTGA. The CDR3 is made up of 15 amino acids.

This clonotype came up many times. The chain's CDR3 is CASSTSSSGGANEQFF. The CDR3 DNA reads TGTGCCAGTTCTACCTCATCAAGCGGGGGTGCGAATGAGCAGTTCTTC. The chain recombines TRBV6-4 with TRBJ2-1, with TRBD2 matching over 8 bases. The CDR3 sequence is 16 residues long. V shed 9 bases and J 7 bases; nucleotides not matched to a gene: 17. Germline V gene lookup returns CDR1 MRHNA and CDR2 SNTAGT.